This TCR beta chain was recovered during a study of low-dose radiotherapy and immunotherapy resistance in tumors. Overall study: A total of 6.5 Gy was given to Cohort 1 as 0.5 Gy per fraction every 2 weeks. The authors gave intravenous cyclophosphamide 200 mg/m2 every two weeks, one day before radiation and immunotherapy.

Covering alpha and beta chains, TRAV- and TRBV-specific primers were used for the first-strand cDNA. Using a constant-region primer together with a V-primer adapter, TCRs were subjected to roughly 20 PCR cycles of amplification. Via MiXCR, TCRdb re-called the reads, giving one row per CDR3 protein. The sample shows tens of thousands of distinct CDR3 sequences, roughly a tenth of them seen only once. Specified time point: before trial treatment. Trimming took 5 bases from V and 5 from J, leaving 11 bases between them. The CDR3 extends over 13 amino acids. Germline V gene sequence: CDR1 SGHTA, CDR2 FQGNSA. On this clonotype: A much larger clone differs by one base, so this may be a read error.

The sequence derives from a male donor with prostate cancer. The starting material was PBMCs, obtained before treatment. The chain carries TRBV7-2 and TRBJ2-3; D may correspond to TRBD1 or TRBD2 (6 bases each). The CDR3 DNA sequence: TGTGCCAGCAGCCCACAGGGACTAGATACGCAGTATTTT. Its translation is CASSPQGLDTQYF. The whole variable domain, filled in from reference TRBV7-2 and TRBJ2-3, reads GAGVSQSPSNKVTEKGKDVELRCDPISGHTALYWYRQSLGQGLEFLIYFQGNSAPDKSGLPSDRFSAERTGGSVSTLTIQRTQQEDSAVYLCASSPQGLDTQYFGPGTRLTVL.